This TCR beta chain was observed in a study of cytomegalovirus exposure and HLA in healthy donors. The wider study: Approximately 77 million unique TCRs from HLA-typed donors were held in an early release of data.

PCR was performed using 60 Vbeta and 13 Jbeta primers. Profiling relied on immunoSEQ multiplex PCR, and the TCRdb table lists in-frame clones only, not all of them. The repertoire has 95,000 to 150,000 clones, approximately 80% of them found once; the top ten carry approximately 0.22%. CDR1 MNHEY and CDR2 SVGAGI come from the germline V gene. The CDR3 is 15 amino acids. V shed 2 bases and J 9 bases; nucleotides not matched to a gene: 8. J is TRBJ2-1 and V is TRBV6-5; 9 nucleotides match TRBD2. Sequenced input: PBMCs. This receptor was taken from a man aged 50 to 60 in good health and CMV-seronegative. This CDR3 is CASSYGRGGGPEQFF. The DNA for the CDR3 is TGTGCCAGCAGTTACGGGCGGGGGGGCGGCCCTGAGCAGTTCTTC.